This is a list of T cell receptor beta chains from one sample in a study of cytotoxic CD8 clonotypes in ibrutinib-treated CLL. Data came from immunoSEQ multiplex PCR; TCRdb stores just in-frame clones and leaves some out. In the table there are around 200,000 clones, more than 70% of which are singletons. This material consisted of PBMCs, taken after 12 months of ibrutinib treatment. These receptors were collected from a human donor with chronic lymphocytic leukemia. Each CDR3 is given with its conserved first and last residue. Each record gives: V gene, D gene, J gene, clone size, CDR3 protein, CDR3 DNA. D genes are given only for firm matches. Size is stated for part of the rows, as once, few or many counts, or as a class when the clone is expanded.

TRBV30	-	TRBJ1-5	-	CAWSVGGLAQHF	TGTGCCTGGAGTGTAGGGGGTTTGGCCCAGCATTTT
TRBV7-9	-	TRBJ2-5	-	CASSLVVGGETQYF	TGTGCCAGCAGCTTAGTTGTGGGGGGAGAGACCCAGTACTTC
TRBV4-1	-	TRBJ2-7	-	CASSQASGGGEQYF	TGCGCCAGCAGCCAAGCGTCGGGCGGTGGCGAGCAGTACTTC
TRBV29-1	TRBD1	TRBJ2-2	-	CSVRTGGDTGELFF	TGCAGCGTTAGAACAGGGGGAGACACCGGGGAGCTGTTTTTT
TRBV5-1	TRBD1	TRBJ1-3	-	CASSWTGQGNTIYF	TGCGCCAGCAGCTGGACAGGGCAAGGAAACACCATATATTTT
TRBV6-6	-	TRBJ2-6	-	CASRSWLLSGANVLTF	TGTGCCAGCAGATCCTGGCTGCTGTCTGGGGCCAACGTCCTGACTTTC
TRBV11-2	-	TRBJ1-1	-	CASSLGTLMNTEAFF	TGTGCCAGCAGCTTAGGCACATTAATGAACACTGAAGCTTTCTTT
TRBV7-6	TRBD2	TRBJ2-1	-	CASSLDAGGPWNEQFF	TGTGCCAGCAGCTTAGATGCGGGAGGGCCTTGGAATGAGCAGTTCTTC
TRBV25-1	TRBD1	TRBJ2-3	many	CASSARDRGTRLADTQYF	TGTGCCAGCAGTGCCCGGGACAGGGGGACGCGACTGGCAGATACGCAGTATTTT
TRBV7-7	TRBD2	TRBJ2-1	-	CASSPGTSPNNEQFF	TGTGCTAGCAGTCCGGGGACTAGTCCCAACAATGAGCAGTTCTTC
TRBV25-1	-	TRBJ2-1	-	CASSDLGVMGYNEQFF	TGTGCCAGCAGTGATCTAGGAGTCATGGGCTACAATGAGCAGTTCTTC
TRBV11-2	-	TRBJ2-3	-	CASSLVGPRDTQYF	TGTGCCAGCAGCTTAGTCGGTCCCCGGGATACGCAGTATTTT
TRBV4-2	-	TRBJ2-7	-	CASSQTQTLSYEQYF	TGTGCCAGCAGCCAAACGCAGACTCTCTCCTACGAGCAGTACTTC
TRBV2	-	TRBJ2-4	-	CASSPRSQMGHLF	TGTGCCAGCAGCCCCAGGAGTCAAATGGGACACCTCTTC
TRBV6-1	-	TRBJ2-7	few	CASSDVADSSYEQYF	TGTGCCAGCAGTGACGTAGCGGATAGCTCCTACGAGCAGTACTTC
TRBV29-1	TRBD1	TRBJ1-1	-	CSGGRGGTEAFF	TGCAGCGGGGGCAGGGGGGGCACTGAAGCTTTCTTT
TRBV27	-	TRBJ2-5	-	CASSLHGGDSIQETQYF	TGTGCCAGCAGCCTGCATGGAGGGGATTCCATCCAAGAGACCCAGTACTTC
TRBV5-6	-	TRBJ2-7	-	CASRVEGAMYEQYF	TGTGCCAGCCGGGTGGAGGGAGCAATGTACGAGCAGTACTTC
TRBV5-1	-	TRBJ1-4	once	CASSLGPYEELFF	TGCGCCAGCAGCTTGGGACCCTATGAGGAACTGTTTTTT
TRBV6-5	TRBD1	TRBJ2-7	few	CASRQTGGYEQYF	TGTGCCAGCAGACAGACAGGGGGATACGAGCAGTACTTC
TRBV10-1	TRBD2	TRBJ2-7	few	CASNLAGADEQYF	TGCGCCAGCAATCTAGCGGGAGCGGACGAGCAGTACTTC
TRBV19	-	TRBJ2-2	few	CASSIEPGYRSGELFF	TGTGCCAGTAGTATAGAACCGGGGTATAGGTCCGGGGAGCTGTTTTTT
TRBV15	TRBD1	TRBJ1-5	-	CATSKDRGRGGKSGNQPQHF	TGTGCCACCAGCAAGGACAGGGGGCGCGGGGGAAAGAGTGGCAATCAGCCCCAGCATTTT
TRBV11-3	-	TRBJ2-3	few	CASSFGGAGTQYF	TGTGCCAGCAGCTTCGGCGGGGCAGGCACGCAGTATTTT
TRBV7-8	-	TRBJ1-2	-	CASTRDGDYGYTF	TGTGCCAGCACCAGGGACGGAGACTATGGCTACACCTTC
TRBV5-3	-	TRBJ1-1	few	CARSVKRRAFF	TGTGCCAGAAGCGTAAAGAGGCGAGCTTTCTTT
TRBV6-1	-	TRBJ2-5	-	CASPEPSQETQYF	TGTGCCAGCCCCGAGCCCTCACAAGAGACCCAGTACTTC